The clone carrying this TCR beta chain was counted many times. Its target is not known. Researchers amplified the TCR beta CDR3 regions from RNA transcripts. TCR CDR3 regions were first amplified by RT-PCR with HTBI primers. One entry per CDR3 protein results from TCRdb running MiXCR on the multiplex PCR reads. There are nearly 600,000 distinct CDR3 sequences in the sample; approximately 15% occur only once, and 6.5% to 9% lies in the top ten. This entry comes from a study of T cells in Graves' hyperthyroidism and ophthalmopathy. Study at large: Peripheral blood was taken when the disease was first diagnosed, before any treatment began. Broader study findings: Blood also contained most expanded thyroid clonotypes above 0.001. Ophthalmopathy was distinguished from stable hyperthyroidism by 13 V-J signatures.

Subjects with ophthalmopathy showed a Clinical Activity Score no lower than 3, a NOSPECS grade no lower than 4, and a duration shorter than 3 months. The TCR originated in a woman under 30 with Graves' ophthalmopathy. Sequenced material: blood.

CDR3 sequence: CASSPNRGGESSYEQYF. The DNA of the CDR3 is TGTGCCAGCAGCCCGAACCGCGGCGGGGAGAGCTCCTACGAGCAGTACTTC. The chain uses TRBV11-3 and TRBJ2-7; a weak D match, TRBD2 (6 bases). There are 17 residues in the CDR3. V was cut by 5 bases and J by 0 bases, with 20 bases left in between. Germline CDR1 reads SGHNT; CDR2 reads YENEEA.